One and the same sample provided the 6 T cell receptor beta chains below, sequenced in a study of early T cells in non-severe SARS-CoV-2 infection. Each CDR3 protein gets one entry after TCRdb re-called the 5' RACE reads with MiXCR. The table shows tens of thousands of distinct CDR3 sequences, with around 14% occurring only once. Material: whole blood, obtained at baseline. These receptors all come from an adult who was a healthcare worker with PCR-confirmed SARS-CoV-2 infection or an uninfected control (not recorded which).

This chain joins TRBV2 and TRBJ2-7; no clear D. Trimming left V 2 bases short and J 7 bases short, with 15 bases between. Germline assignment: CDR1 SNHLY and CDR2 FYNNEI. This CDR3 is built from 14 residues. The CDR3 DNA sequence: TGTGCCAGCAGTGAAAGAACGCTCACTGGTGAGCAGTACTTC. It translates to CASSERTLTGEQYF.

This clonotype was seen a few times. CDR3 sequence: CASSLGVLNEQFF. The CDR3 nucleotides read TGTGCCAGCAGCTTAGGTGTCCTAAATGAGCAGTTCTTC. The chain employs TRBV7-2 and TRBJ2-1; D uncertain. Germline lookup yields CDR1 SGHTA and CDR2 FQGNSA. This CDR3 has 13 residues. V dropped 1 base and J dropped 7 bases, with 8 bases sitting between them.

This clonotype occurred a few times. The rearrangement joins TRBV4-3 to TRBJ2-3; possibly TRBD2 for D (6 bases). The germline V gene has CDR1 LGHNA and CDR2 YSLEER. CDR3 size: 16 residues. The ends were cut back, 3 bases at V and 3 bases at J, with 16 bases in the middle. The CDR3 nucleotides read TGCGCCAGCAGCCAGTCTAGCGAGCCGAGAACAGATACGCAGTATTTT. Amino acid sequence: CASSQSSEPRTDTQYF.

This clonotype was counted between two and nine times. V is TRBV5-1 and J is TRBJ1-3; D is uncertain. This CDR3 is 16 amino acids long. V lost 0 bases, J lost 0 bases, and 10 bases lay in between. The germline gives CDR1 SGHRS, CDR2 YFSETQ. The CDR3 region has the DNA TGCGCCAGCAGCTTGGGGAGGGCCATCTCTGGAAACACCATATATTTT. Amino acid sequence: CASSLGRAISGNTIYF. The whole variable domain, remainder taken from reference TRBV5-1 and TRBJ1-3, is KAGVTQTPRYLIKTRGQQVTLSCSPISGHRSVSWYQQTPGQGLQFLFEYFSETQRNKGNFPGRFSGRQFSNSRSEMNVSTLELGDSALYLCASSLGRAISGNTIYFGEGSWLTVV.

This clonotype was seen only a few times. The chain combines TRBV29-1 with TRBJ2-7; 13 bases map to TRBD2. In germline, CDR1 is SQVTM, CDR2 ANQGSEA. The ends lost 4 bases at V and 4 bases at J; junction bases unmatched: 7. This CDR3 has 15 amino acids. For the CDR3, the DNA is TGCAGCGTTGCCGGACTAGCGGGAGTTAGGTACGAGCAGTACTTC. Encoded protein: CSVAGLAGVRYEQYF.

The chain is built from TRBV29-1 and TRBJ1-2, with TRBD1 identical over 7 bases. The CDR3 has 13 amino acids. Germline V gives CDR1 SQVTM, CDR2 ANQGSEA. The trim removed 7 bases at V and 4 bases at J, leaving 9 bases unmatched. The CDR3 spells CSALDRVGYGYTF. Written as DNA, the CDR3 is TGCAGCGCGCTAGACAGGGTGGGCTATGGCTACACCTTC.